A selection of T cell receptor beta chains follows, all from one sample in a study of CD8+ T cells in alopecia areata. Sequencing was performed with immunoSEQ multiplex PCR; in TCRdb, only in-frame clones are kept and a portion is missing. The sample consists of over 200,000 clones, around three fifths of them appearing once. Sequenced here: CD4+ T cells sorted from blood, sampled at week 0. The receptors stem from a human donor with alopecia areata. Each CDR3 is given with its conserved first and last residue. Fields, in order: V gene, D gene, clone size, J gene, CDR3 DNA, CDR3 protein. The D gene is left open where the match is weak. A row's size may be missing; if present it is once, few, many or a size class.

>TRBV4-1|TRBD1|many|TRBJ2-5
TGCGCCAGCAGCCAGCAACAGGGGATGAAGACCCAGTACTTC
CASSQQQGMKTQYF
>TRBV29-1|-|-|TRBJ1-5
TGCAGCGTCGCCGAAAGTAGCAATCAGCCCCAGCATTTT
CSVAESSNQPQHF
>TRBV27|-|-|TRBJ1-3
TGTGCCAGCAGTTTATCAGGCGGGGTGAGCTCTGGAAACACCATATATTTT
CASSLSGGVSSGNTIYF
>TRBV5-6|-|-|TRBJ2-4
TGTGCCAGCAGCGGGCGTTTAGCCAAAAACATTCAGTACTTC
CASSGRLAKNIQYF
>TRBV18|TRBD1|few|TRBJ2-7
TGTGCCAGCTCGTCAGGGGGTATTTACGAGCAGTACTTC
CASSSGGIYEQYF
>TRBV30|TRBD1|-|TRBJ2-2
TGTGCCTGGAGTGGACAGGGCTACACCGGGGAGCTGTTTTTT
CAWSGQGYTGELFF
>TRBV2|-|few|TRBJ2-1
TGTGCCAGCAAGGATGCCCAGTTATTATCTTACAATGAGCAGTTCTTC
CASKDAQLLSYNEQFF
>TRBV30|TRBD2|-|TRBJ2-7
TGTGCCTTAACTAGCGGGAGCTCCTACGAGCAGTACTTC
CALTSGSSYEQYF
>TRBV5-6|TRBD1|few|TRBJ1-2
TGTGCCAGCAGCCCACAGGGGAACTATGGCTACACCTTC
CASSPQGNYGYTF
>TRBV18|-|-|TRBJ1-1
TGTGCCAGCTCACCACAGGGAGCTGAAGCTTTCTTT
CASSPQGAEAFF
>TRBV2|-|-|TRBJ2-1
TGTGCCTCCCAAGCGGGCAGGACCTCCTACAATGAGCAGTTCTTC
CASQAGRTSYNEQFF
>TRBV7-2|TRBD1|-|TRBJ1-2
TGTGCCAGCAGCCCCTGGACAGGGAATGGCTACACCTTC
CASSPWTGNGYTF
>TRBV6-6|-|-|TRBJ2-1
TGTGCCAGCAGTTACTTGGAGACAGCGTCCGGCGATGAGCAGTTCTTC
CASSYLETASGDEQFF
>TRBV29-1|-|-|TRBJ1-2
TGCAGCGTTGAGGCCATCCCTAACTATGGCTACACCTTC
CSVEAIPNYGYTF
>TRBV9|-|few|TRBJ2-1
TGTGCCAGCAGCGTAGCAAGTGTTGGTTACAATGAGCAGTTCTTC
CASSVASVGYNEQFF
>TRBV9|-|few|TRBJ2-2
TGTGCCAGCAGCGCGTCAGCTAGTAGGGGAACCGGGGAGCTGTTTTTT
CASSASASRGTGELFF
>TRBV29-1|-|-|TRBJ1-1
TGCAGCGTCCAGGCCCTGGGGGGAATGAACACTGAAGCTTTCTTT
CSVQALGGMNTEAFF
>TRBV14|-|once|TRBJ1-1
TGTGCCAGCAGCCAGGACAGCCGCACTGAAGCTTTCTTT
CASSQDSRTEAFF
>TRBV7-2|-|-|TRBJ2-7
TGTGCCAGCAGCCCCGGGGGCCCCAATTCCCACGAGCAGTACTTC
CASSPGGPNSHEQYF
>TRBV7-9|TRBD1|once|TRBJ1-2
TGTGCCAGCACCTTCTTGACAGGGCCTAACTATGGCTACACCTTC
CASTFLTGPNYGYTF
>TRBV25-1|TRBD2|-|TRBJ2-7
TGTGCCAGCAGTGAAGGAACTAGCGGGAGGTACGAGCAGTACTTC
CASSEGTSGRYEQYF
>TRBV7-9|-|few|TRBJ2-1
TGTGCCAGCAGCGGCAGGGATTTTGAGCAGTTCTTC
CASSGRDFEQFF
>TRBV7-2|-|once|TRBJ1-1
TGTGCCAGCAGCTTAGCTGTCGGTATTCTGAACACTGAAGCTTTCTTT
CASSLAVGILNTEAFF
>TRBV4-1|TRBD1|once|TRBJ1-5
TGCGCCAGCAGCCAATGGACCCTCCGGGACAGAGGATTTCAGCCCCAGCATTTT
CASSQWTLRDRGFQPQHF
>TRBV18|-|few|TRBJ1-1
TGTGCCAGCTCACCACGGGCAGCAACAATGAACACTGAAGCTTTCTTT
CASSPRAATMNTEAFF
>TRBV30|TRBD1|-|TRBJ1-1
TGTGCCTGGAGTGGGAGGCAGGGGGGGACTGAAGCTTTCTTT
CAWSGRQGGTEAFF